This T cell receptor (beta chain) was identified during a study of blood T cell repertoires in COVID-19. Turning to the study itself: The study drew acute and convalescent COVID-19 samples from the United States, Italy and Spain.

TCRdb's table, derived via immunoSEQ multiplex PCR, lists solely in-frame clones and lacks some. The sample includes 390,000 or so clones, approximately 89% seen only once; the top ten take less than 11%. This CDR3 spans 13 amino acids. Trimming removed 0 bases at V and 5 bases at J, with 8 bases between. Germline loops: CDR1 SGHRS, CDR2 YFSETQ. Seattle enrolled patients during active infection and tracked them longitudinally. Of note for this clone: At the DNA level, this CDR3 is encoded by other sequences in the same sample as well.

This rearrangement joins TRBV5-1 to TRBJ1-1; D remains ambiguous. This receptor was taken from a woman aged 25 to 39 with COVID-19, enrolled during active disease. The sequencing input was peripheral blood. The CDR3 DNA follows: TGCGCCAGCAGCTTGGGCGGGGATACTGAAGCTTTCTTT. This translates into CASSLGGDTEAFF.